This is a list of T cell receptor beta chains from one sample in a study of T cells after yellow fever vaccination. TCRdb re-analysed the 5' RACE reads in MiXCR, keeping a single row per CDR3 protein. Altogether about 150,000 distinct CDR3 sequences are present, more than 6.5% being singletons, with the ten largest covering approximately 0.64%. The sample in question was CD4+ T cells sorted from PBMCs, obtained 10 days after the yellow fever booster vaccination. The receptors derive from a man aged 25-45 years who received the YFV17D yellow fever vaccine. The CDR3 runs from the conserved cysteine through the conserved F or W. The order of the fields is V gene, J gene, D gene, clone size, CDR3 DNA, CDR3 protein. A D gene is named only where the DNA matches it firmly. Part of the rows lack a size; the others show once, few, many or a class for expanded clones.

v_gene: TRBV7-2; j_gene: TRBJ2-3; d_gene: -; abundance: many; CDR3nt: TGTGCCAGCAGCTCCTCCCCTACAGATACGCAGTATTTT; CDR3aa: CASSSSPTDTQYF
v_gene: TRBV7-2; j_gene: TRBJ2-7; d_gene: -; abundance: many; CDR3nt: TGTGCCAGCAGCTTAGGGCACCAGTCCTACGAGCAGTACTTC; CDR3aa: CASSLGHQSYEQYF
v_gene: TRBV9; j_gene: TRBJ2-1; d_gene: TRBD1; abundance: many; CDR3nt: TGTGCCAGCAGTACCGGGACAGGGGGTCCCAATGAGCAGTTCTTC; CDR3aa: CASSTGTGGPNEQFF
v_gene: TRBV20-1; j_gene: TRBJ2-7; d_gene: TRBD2; abundance: many; CDR3nt: TGCAGTGCTAGAGACCCTAGCGGGAGGGACGAGCAGTACTTC; CDR3aa: CSARDPSGRDEQYF
v_gene: TRBV18; j_gene: TRBJ2-7; d_gene: -; abundance: many; CDR3nt: TGTGCCAGCTCATTAGAGCGGTCCTACGAGCAGTACTTC; CDR3aa: CASSLERSYEQYF
v_gene: TRBV29-1; j_gene: TRBJ2-1; d_gene: TRBD2; abundance: many; CDR3nt: TGCAGCGTTGAAAGAGGGAGGGGCAATGAGCAGTTCTTC; CDR3aa: CSVERGRGNEQFF
v_gene: TRBV11-3; j_gene: TRBJ2-1; d_gene: -; abundance: many; CDR3nt: TGTGCCAGCAGCTTAGATACGGGAGTCGAACAGTTCTTC; CDR3aa: CASSLDTGVEQFF
v_gene: TRBV5-1; j_gene: TRBJ2-5; d_gene: TRBD1; abundance: many; CDR3nt: TGCGCCAGCAGCCTGACAGGGGAAGAGACCCAGTACTTC; CDR3aa: CASSLTGEETQYF
v_gene: TRBV6-5; j_gene: TRBJ1-3; d_gene: -; abundance: -; CDR3nt: TGTGCCAGCAGTTTCCGGGCCTCTGGAAACACCATATATTTT; CDR3aa: CASSFRASGNTIYF
v_gene: TRBV15; j_gene: TRBJ2-1; d_gene: TRBD2; abundance: many; CDR3nt: TGTGCCACCAGCGCAAAAGGGACTAGCGGGAGGGCCTTTGTGTCCTACAATGAGCAGTTCTTC; CDR3aa: CATSAKGTSGRAFVSYNEQFF
v_gene: TRBV4-2; j_gene: TRBJ2-1; d_gene: TRBD2; abundance: many; CDR3nt: TGTGCCAGCAGCCAAGATTTGGCTAGCGGGACGAGCGAGCAGTTCTTC; CDR3aa: CASSQDLASGTSEQFF
v_gene: TRBV9; j_gene: TRBJ1-6; d_gene: -; abundance: many; CDR3nt: TGTGCCAGCAGCGCCTCAGGGAGGTCAGATTCACCCCTCCACTTT; CDR3aa: CASSASGRSDSPLHF
v_gene: TRBV5-6; j_gene: TRBJ2-5; d_gene: -; abundance: many; CDR3nt: TGTGCCAGCAGCTCGGGGGCAGGGCTACAAGAGACCCAGTACTTC; CDR3aa: CASSSGAGLQETQYF
v_gene: TRBV5-6; j_gene: TRBJ1-2; d_gene: -; abundance: many; CDR3nt: TGTGCCAGCAGCCTGGGGGCCAGGGGAGGCTATGGCTACACCTTC; CDR3aa: CASSLGARGGYGYTF
v_gene: TRBV4-2; j_gene: TRBJ1-4; d_gene: TRBD1; abundance: many; CDR3nt: TGTGCCAGCAGCCAAGATCCCAGGGGGCGCGAAAAACTGTTTTTT; CDR3aa: CASSQDPRGREKLFF
v_gene: TRBV5-5; j_gene: TRBJ2-7; d_gene: TRBD1; abundance: many; CDR3nt: TGTGCCAGCAGCGCAAGACAGGGAGTGGTTTCCGAGCAGTACTTC; CDR3aa: CASSARQGVVSEQYF
v_gene: TRBV7-3; j_gene: TRBJ1-1; d_gene: -; abundance: many; CDR3nt: TGTGCCAGCAGTCAGGATACGAACACTGAAGCTTTCTTT; CDR3aa: CASSQDTNTEAFF